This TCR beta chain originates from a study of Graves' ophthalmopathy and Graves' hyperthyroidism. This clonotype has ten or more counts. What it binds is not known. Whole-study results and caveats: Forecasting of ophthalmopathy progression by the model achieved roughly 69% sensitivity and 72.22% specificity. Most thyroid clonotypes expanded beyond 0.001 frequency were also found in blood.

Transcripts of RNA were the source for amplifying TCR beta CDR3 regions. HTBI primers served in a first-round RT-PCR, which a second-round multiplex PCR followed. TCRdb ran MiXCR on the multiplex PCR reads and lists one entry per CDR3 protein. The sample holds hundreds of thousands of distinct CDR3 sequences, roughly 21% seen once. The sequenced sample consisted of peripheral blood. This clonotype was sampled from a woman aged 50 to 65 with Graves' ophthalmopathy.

The CDR3 DNA follows: TGTGCCAGCAGCGCCCTGGGACGCTCGCGGGTCTATAATTCACCCCTCCACTTT. Its translation: CASSALGRSRVYNSPLHF. The J gene is TRBJ1-6, the V gene TRBV6-5; weak D call: TRBD1 (5 bases). V dropped 6 bases and J dropped 3 bases, with 21 bases sitting between them. The length of the CDR3 is 18 residues. CDR1 is MNHEY and CDR2 is SVGAGI in the germline V gene.